This TCR beta chain was recorded in a study of blood T cell repertoires in COVID-19. The wider study: COVID-19 samples collected from the United States, Italy and Spain covered acute and convalescent phases. T cells, B-cell-depleted T cells, or PBMCs supplied cDNA or gDNA.

TCRdb's table, derived via immunoSEQ multiplex PCR, lists solely in-frame clones and lacks some. The table lists about 240,000 clones, more than 75% of them singletons. The receptor was derived from a woman in her 70s with active or convalescent COVID-19. Sequenced input: peripheral blood.

The CDR3 spells CASRRGWHEQYF. CDR3 in DNA: TGTGCCTCACGCAGGGGTTGGCACGAGCAGTACTTC. This sequence joins TRBV6-5 and TRBJ2-7, with D maybe TRBD1 (6 bases). Germline loops: CDR1 MNHEY, CDR2 SVGAGI. Trimming left V 11 bases short and J 5 bases short, with 16 bases between. This CDR3 has 12 amino acids.